The 12 T cell receptor beta chains below come from one sample, sequenced in a study of cytomegalovirus exposure and HLA in healthy donors. PCR used 60 Vbeta primers and 13 Jbeta primers. Libraries were prepared by immunoSEQ multiplex PCR; TCRdb keeps only in-frame clonotypes and omits some of them. The sample's table shows 65,000 to 95,000 clones. The sample was PBMCs. These receptors all come from a man younger than 45 in good health and CMV-seronegative.

CDR3 nucleotides: TGTGCCAGCAGCTTAGACCAGGAAAACTACGAGCAGTACTTC. Translating it yields CASSLDQENYEQYF. V is TRBV11-3 and J is TRBJ2-7; D ambiguous. This CDR3 has 14 residues. Trimming shortened V by 0 bases and J by 3 bases, and 9 bases separated the two germline ends. CDR1 and CDR2 from the germline V gene are SGHNT and YENEEA.

The chain employs TRBV6-5 and TRBJ1-2; D perhaps matches TRBD1 (5 bases). CDR3 length equals 13 residues. Trimming left V 10 bases short and J 1 base short, with 13 bases between. Germline V gene sequence: CDR1 MNHEY, CDR2 SVGAGI. The CDR3 coding sequence is TGTGCCACAGGGCAGGGTCTTAACTATGGCTACACCTTC. Protein product: CATGQGLNYGYTF.

This chain links TRBV2 with TRBJ1-5; D remains unclear. The CDR3 is 14 amino acids. The V and J ends lost 3 bases and 1 base respectively, with 7 bases between them. CDR1 and CDR2 (germline): SNHLY, FYNNEI. Here the CDR3 reads CASSEGRSNQPQHF. DNA for the CDR3: TGTGCCAGCAGTGAGGGGAGGAGCAATCAGCCCCAGCATTTT.

The chain is built from TRBV11-2 and TRBJ2-7; D remains unclear. CDR3 length: 15 amino acids. Germline CDR1 and CDR2: SGHAT and FQNNGV. V was cut by 1 base and J by 0 bases, with 10 bases left in between. CDR3: CASSLGLTSSYEQYF. The CDR3 bases are TGTGCCAGCAGCTTAGGGTTAACCAGCTCCTACGAGCAGTACTTC.

The chain employs TRBV4-3 and TRBJ1-2, with D uncertain. V gave up 0 bases and J gave up 7 bases, with 15 bases separating them. Germline CDR1 reads LGHNA; CDR2 reads YSLEER. This CDR3 spans 15 amino acids. CDR3 sequence: CASSQDGAERGGYTF. CDR3 bases: TGCGCCAGCAGCCAAGATGGCGCAGAACGGGGTGGCTACACCTTC.

The V gene is TRBV5-4, the J gene TRBJ2-3; D not resolved. Germline values: CDR1 SGHNT, CDR2 YYREEE (reference sequence). V shed 0 bases and J shed 2 bases, with 10 bases lying between them. This CDR3 has 15 residues. This CDR3 is CASSLGLMATDTQYF. The CDR3 DNA reads as TGTGCCAGCAGCTTGGGACTGATGGCCACAGATACGCAGTATTTT.

The CDR3 loop is CASSPTTTDTQYF. CDR3 DNA: TGCGCCAGCAGCCCAACTACCACAGATACGCAGTATTTT. The chain carries TRBV5-1 and TRBJ2-3; no reliable D call. This CDR3 contains 13 residues. The V gene's germline CDR1 is SGHRS and CDR2 YFSETQ. V was trimmed by 4 bases and J by 2 bases, leaving 8 bases between them.

The rearrangement joins TRBV2 to TRBJ2-1, with TRBD2 matching 10 bases. The V gene's germline CDR1 is SNHLY and CDR2 FYNNEI. The junction had 5 bases not matched to a gene; V was cut back by 7 bases and J by 8 bases. This CDR3 has 13 amino acids. CDR3 protein: CASNQRGGDEQFF. DNA of the CDR3: TGTGCCAGCAACCAGCGGGGGGGGGATGAGCAGTTCTTC.

The CDR3 reads CAMARAATSGSYEQYF. The CDR3 DNA reads TGTGCCATGGCCCGCGCGGCTACTAGCGGGTCCTACGAGCAGTACTTC. V gene TRBV10-3 combines with J gene TRBJ2-7; TRBD2 aligns across 9 bases. V was pared by 9 bases and J by 1 base, with 13 bases of the junction left unmatched. The length of the CDR3 is 16 residues. Germline V gene data show CDR1 as ENHRY and CDR2 as SYGVKD.

The chain is built from TRBV9 and TRBJ1-5; 7 bases map to TRBD1. With 4 bases clipped from V and 0 bases from J, the junction kept 7 bases outside the gene matches. Germline V CDR1 and CDR2: SGDLS, YYNGEE. This CDR3 spans 16 amino acids. Here the CDR3 reads CASSPRDSNSNQPQHF. CDR3 coding DNA: TGTGCCAGCAGCCCCCGGGACAGTAATAGCAATCAGCCCCAGCATTTT.

The chain has TRBV7-2 and TRBJ2-1, with D possibly matching TRBD2 (5 bases). Trimming left V 1 base short and J 15 bases short, with 16 bases between. The germline CDR1 and CDR2 sequences are SGHTA and FQGNSA. The CDR3 loop spans 13 amino acids. The CDR3 protein is CASSLGAEAKAFF. The CDR3 DNA reads TGTGCCAGCAGCTTAGGAGCGGAGGCTAAGGCGTTCTTC.

The rearrangement uses TRBV19 and TRBJ2-3; 15 bases map to TRBD2. The CDR3 sequence is 19 residues long. The V gene end was trimmed by 3 bases and the J gene end by 5 bases; junction bases not matched to a gene: 12. CDR1 and CDR2 (germline): LNHDA, SQIVND (reference sequence). The CDR3 loop reads CASSIPSGLAGGHKDTQYF. CDR3 DNA sequence: TGTGCCAGTAGTATCCCCTCAGGACTAGCGGGAGGGCATAAAGATACGCAGTATTTT.